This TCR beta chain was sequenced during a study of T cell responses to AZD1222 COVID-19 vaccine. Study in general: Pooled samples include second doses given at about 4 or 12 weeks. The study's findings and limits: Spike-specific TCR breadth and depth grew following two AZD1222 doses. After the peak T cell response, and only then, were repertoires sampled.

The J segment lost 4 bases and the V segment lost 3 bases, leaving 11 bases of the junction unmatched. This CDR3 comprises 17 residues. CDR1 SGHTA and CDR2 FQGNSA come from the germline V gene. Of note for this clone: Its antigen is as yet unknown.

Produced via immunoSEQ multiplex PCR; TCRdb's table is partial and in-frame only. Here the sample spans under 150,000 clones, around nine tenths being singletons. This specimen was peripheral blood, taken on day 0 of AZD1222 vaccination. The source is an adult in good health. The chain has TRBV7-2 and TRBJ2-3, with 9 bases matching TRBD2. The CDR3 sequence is CASSFPRGGGAPDTQYF. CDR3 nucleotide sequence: TGTGCCAGCAGCTTCCCCCGGGGCGGGGGGGCCCCAGATACGCAGTATTTT.